One and the same sample provided the 8 T cell receptor beta chains below, sequenced in a study of cytomegalovirus exposure and HLA in healthy donors (dated by TCRdb to the late 2010s). Receptors were amplified or captured by the immunoSEQ multiplex PCR assay. For the multiplex PCR, a mixture combining 60 forward primers for TCR Vbeta segments and 13 reverse primers for TCR Jbeta segments was used. This is the immuneACCESS table as TCRdb keeps it, with only in-frame sequences that have V and J called. A part of the clones is gone; compared with another copy, unresolved V genes explain less than half, and the rest is unexplained. This sample is represented by roughly 190,000 clones; around 78% of them were singletons. The top ten hold around an eighth of the sample. The source material was PBMCs. The receptors were sampled from a woman aged 25 to 39 in good health and CMV-seropositive.

This clone has just a few counts. V gene TRBV7-9 combines with J gene TRBJ2-2; 13 bases align to TRBD2. V shed 4 bases and J 6 bases; nucleotides not matched to a gene: 5. The germline gives CDR1 SEHNR, CDR2 FQNEAQ (reference sequence). The CDR3 consists of 16 residues. CDR3 loop: CASSSRGLAGSGELFF. The CDR3 region has the DNA TGTGCCAGCAGCTCGAGGGGACTAGCGGGATCCGGGGAGCTGTTTTTT.

V usage is TRBV5-4 and J usage is TRBJ2-1; 10 nucleotides match TRBD1. CDR1 SGHNT and CDR2 YYREEE come from the germline V gene (reference sequence). V was clipped by 5 bases and J by 3 bases; unmatched bases: 5. CDR3 length: 15 amino acids. This CDR3 reads CASRPDRGLYNEQFF. The CDR3 DNA follows: TGTGCCAGCAGGCCCGACAGGGGGCTCTACAATGAGCAGTTCTTC.

The rearrangement links TRBV30 to TRBJ1-5; the D gene is possibly TRBD1 (6 bases). Between the trimmed V and J ends, which lost 3 bases and 3 bases, there was a span of 9 bases. The V gene's germline CDR1 is GTSNPN and CDR2 SVGIG (reference sequence). CDR3 size: 13 residues. In nucleotides, the CDR3 is TGTGCCTGGAGCCCAGGGGTCAATCAGCCCCAGCATTTT. Protein sequence: CAWSPGVNQPQHF.

V and J are TRBV27 and TRBJ1-5; no clear D gene. Trimming pared 6 bases from V and 4 bases from J, leaving 13 bases between. Per the germline V gene, CDR1 is MNHEY and CDR2 is SMNVEV (reference sequence). CDR3 length: 14 amino acids. CDR3 nucleotides: TGTGCCAGCAGAGCGACGGTTACTAATCAGCCCCAGCATTTT. Its protein product is CASRATVTNQPQHF.

The chain links TRBV7-6 to TRBJ1-1; no definite D call. CDR3 length: 16 amino acids. The germline V gene encodes CDR1 SGHVS and CDR2 FNYEAQ. V lost 2 bases and J 5 bases, leaving 18 bases between the germline ends. Written as DNA, the CDR3 is TGTGCCAGCAGCTTAAGGAGTGGGAGGATCGGGACTGAAGCTTTCTTT. It translates to CASSLRSGRIGTEAFF.

J is TRBJ1-2 and V is TRBV5-5; D might be TRBD1 (5 bases). The germline V gene encodes CDR1 SGHKS and CDR2 YYEKEE (reference sequence). The CDR3 length is 18 residues. V lost 4 bases, J lost 4 bases, and 26 bases lay in between. The CDR3 spells CASSPRGTPVGVGYGYTF. In DNA form, the CDR3 reads TGTGCCAGCAGCCCGCGCGGGACCCCGGTCGGGGTTGGCTATGGCTACACCTTC. The whole variable domain, remainder taken from reference TRBV5-5 and TRBJ1-2, is DAGVTQSPTHLIKTRGQQVTLRCSPISGHKSVSWYQQVLGQGPQFIFQYYEKEERGRGNFPDRFSARQFPNYSSELNVNALLLGDSALYLCASSPRGTPVGVGYGYTFGSGTRLTVV.

The J gene is TRBJ1-1, the V gene TRBV19; tentatively, D is TRBD1 (6 bases). The germline gives CDR1 LNHDA, CDR2 SQIVND (reference sequence). V lost 3 bases and J 1 base, leaving 12 bases between the germline ends. The CDR3 spans 15 residues. The CDR3 DNA sequence: TGTGCCAGTAGTATTTTCGGGACAAAGAACACTGAAGCTTTCTTT. Translation: CASSIFGTKNTEAFF. Full variable domain (remainder filled in from reference TRBV19 and TRBJ1-1): DGGITQSPKYLFRKEGQNVTLSCEQNLNHDAMYWYRQDPGQGLRLIYYSQIVNDFQKGDIAEGYSVSREKKESFPLTVTSAQKNPTAFYLCASSIFGTKNTEAFFGQGTRLTVV.

DNA for the CDR3: TGCGCCAGCAGCTTGAATCCGCCAGGGAACTATGGCTACACCTTC. Its translation is CASSLNPPGNYGYTF. The rearrangement joins TRBV5-1 to TRBJ1-2, with a possible D match to TRBD1 (5 bases). Germline assignment: CDR1 SGHRS and CDR2 YFSETQ. The CDR3 sequence is 15 residues long. V was clipped by 1 base and J by 2 bases, with 12 bases between them.